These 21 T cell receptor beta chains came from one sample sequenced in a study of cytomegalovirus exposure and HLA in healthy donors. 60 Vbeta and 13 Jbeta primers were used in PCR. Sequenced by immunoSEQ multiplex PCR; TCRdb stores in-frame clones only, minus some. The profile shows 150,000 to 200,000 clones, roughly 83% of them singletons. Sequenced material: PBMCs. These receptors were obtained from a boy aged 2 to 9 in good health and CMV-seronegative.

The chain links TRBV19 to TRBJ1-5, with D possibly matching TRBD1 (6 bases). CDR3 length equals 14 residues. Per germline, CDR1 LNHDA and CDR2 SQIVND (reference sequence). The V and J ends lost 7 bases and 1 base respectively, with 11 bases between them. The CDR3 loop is CASIQQGSNQPQHF. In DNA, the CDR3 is TGTGCCAGTATCCAACAGGGCAGCAATCAGCCCCAGCATTTT.

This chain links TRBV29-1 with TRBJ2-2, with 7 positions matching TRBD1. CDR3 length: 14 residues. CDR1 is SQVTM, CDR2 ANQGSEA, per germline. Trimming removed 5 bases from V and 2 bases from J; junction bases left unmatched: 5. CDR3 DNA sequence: TGCAGCGTTCTCCGGGACAGCAACACCGGGGAGCTGTTTTTT. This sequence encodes CSVLRDSNTGELFF.

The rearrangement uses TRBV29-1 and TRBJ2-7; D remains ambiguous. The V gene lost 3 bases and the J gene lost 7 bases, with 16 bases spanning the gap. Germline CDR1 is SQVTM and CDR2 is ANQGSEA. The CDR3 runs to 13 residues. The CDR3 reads CSVDFNPPGEQYF. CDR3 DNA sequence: TGCAGCGTTGATTTCAATCCCCCGGGTGAGCAGTACTTC.

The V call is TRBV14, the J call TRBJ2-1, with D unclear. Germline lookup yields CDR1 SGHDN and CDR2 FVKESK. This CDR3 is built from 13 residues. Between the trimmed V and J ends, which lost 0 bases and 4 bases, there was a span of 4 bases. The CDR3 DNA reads TGTGCCAGCAGCCAAGACCAATACAATGAGCAGTTCTTC. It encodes CASSQDQYNEQFF.

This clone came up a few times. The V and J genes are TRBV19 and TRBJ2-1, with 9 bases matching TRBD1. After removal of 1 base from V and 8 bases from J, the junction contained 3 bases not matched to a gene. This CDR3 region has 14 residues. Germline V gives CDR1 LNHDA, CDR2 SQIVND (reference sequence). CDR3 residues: CASSIGGTGYEQFF. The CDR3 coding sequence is TGTGCCAGTAGTATAGGTGGGACAGGGTATGAGCAGTTCTTC. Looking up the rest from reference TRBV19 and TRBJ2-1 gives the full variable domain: DGGITQSPKYLFRKEGQNVTLSCEQNLNHDAMYWYRQDPGQGLRLIYYSQIVNDFQKGDIAEGYSVSREKKESFPLTVTSAQKNPTAFYLCASSIGGTGYEQFFGPGTRLTVL.

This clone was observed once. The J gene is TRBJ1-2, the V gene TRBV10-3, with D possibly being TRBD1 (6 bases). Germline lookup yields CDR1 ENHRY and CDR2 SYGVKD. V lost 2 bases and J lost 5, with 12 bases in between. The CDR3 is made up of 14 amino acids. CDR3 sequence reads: CAISEGGFGYGYTF. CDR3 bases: TGTGCCATCAGTGAGGGGGGCTTCGGGTATGGCTACACCTTC.

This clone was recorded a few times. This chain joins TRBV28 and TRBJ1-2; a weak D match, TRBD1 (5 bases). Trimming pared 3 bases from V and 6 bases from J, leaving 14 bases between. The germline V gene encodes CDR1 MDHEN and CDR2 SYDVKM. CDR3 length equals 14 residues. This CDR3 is CASSLGGLKDGYTF. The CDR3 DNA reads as TGTGCCAGCAGTTTGGGGGGTTTGAAGGATGGCTACACCTTC.

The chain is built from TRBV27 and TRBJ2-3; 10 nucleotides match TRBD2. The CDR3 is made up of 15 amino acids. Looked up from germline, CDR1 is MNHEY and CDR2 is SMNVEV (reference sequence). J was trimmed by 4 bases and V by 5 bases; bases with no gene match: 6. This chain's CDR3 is CASSNLAGVSDTQYF. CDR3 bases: TGTGCCAGCAGTAACCTAGCGGGAGTGTCAGATACGCAGTATTTT.

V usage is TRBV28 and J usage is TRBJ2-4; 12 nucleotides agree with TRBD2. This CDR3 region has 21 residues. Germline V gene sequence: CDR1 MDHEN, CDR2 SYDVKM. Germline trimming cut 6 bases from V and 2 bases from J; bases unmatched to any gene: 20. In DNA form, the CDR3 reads TGTGCCAGCAGCCTATTCCCTAGCGGGAGGGCCTCAGGGAGAACCAAAAACATTCAGTACTTC. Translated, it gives CASSLFPSGRASGRTKNIQYF.

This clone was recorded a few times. The CDR3 region has the DNA TGTGCCAGCAGTGAAAAGAGGACTAGCGATCTGACAGATACGCAGTATTTT. Translated, it gives CASSEKRTSDLTDTQYF. The chain combines TRBV2 with TRBJ2-3, with 9 bases lining up with TRBD2. The CDR3 totals 17 residues. Germline V lookup: CDR1 SNHLY, CDR2 FYNNEI. Unmatched junction bases numbered 9, after V lost 2 bases and J lost 3 bases.

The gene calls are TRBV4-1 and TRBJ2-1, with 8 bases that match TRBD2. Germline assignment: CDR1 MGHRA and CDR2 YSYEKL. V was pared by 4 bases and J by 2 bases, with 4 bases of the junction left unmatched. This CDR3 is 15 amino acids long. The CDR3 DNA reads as TGCGCCAGCAGCCCGCGGGAGGCTGCCTACAATGAGCAGTTCTTC. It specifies CASSPREAAYNEQFF.

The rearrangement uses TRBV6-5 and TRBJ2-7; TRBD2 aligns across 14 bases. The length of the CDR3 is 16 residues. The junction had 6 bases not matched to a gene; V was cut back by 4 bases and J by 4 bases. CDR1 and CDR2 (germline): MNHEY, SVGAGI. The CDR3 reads CASSFSRTSGRYEQYF. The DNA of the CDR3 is TGTGCCAGCAGTTTTTCCCGGACTAGCGGGAGGTACGAGCAGTACTTC.

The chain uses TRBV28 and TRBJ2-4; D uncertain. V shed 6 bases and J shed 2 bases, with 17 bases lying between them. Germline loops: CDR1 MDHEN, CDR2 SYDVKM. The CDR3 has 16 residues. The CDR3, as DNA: TGTGCCAGCAGACAGAGACCACCCAGGACCAAAAACATTCAGTACTTC. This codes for CASRQRPPRTKNIQYF.

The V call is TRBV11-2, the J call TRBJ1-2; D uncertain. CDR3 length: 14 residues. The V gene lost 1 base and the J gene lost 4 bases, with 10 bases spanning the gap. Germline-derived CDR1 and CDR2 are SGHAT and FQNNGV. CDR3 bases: TGTGCCAGCAGCTTAGCGGTGCCGTCCTATGGCTACACCTTC. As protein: CASSLAVPSYGYTF.

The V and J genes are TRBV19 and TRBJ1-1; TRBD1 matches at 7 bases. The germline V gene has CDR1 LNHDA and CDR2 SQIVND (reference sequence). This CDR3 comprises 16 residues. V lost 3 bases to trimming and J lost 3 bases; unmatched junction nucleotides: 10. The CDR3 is CASSIQEGAEDTEAFF. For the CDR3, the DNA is TGTGCCAGTAGTATTCAAGAGGGGGCTGAGGACACTGAAGCTTTCTTT.

CDR3 loop: CASSLGREDQETQYF. CDR3 nucleotide sequence: TGTGCCAGCAGTTTGGGCAGGGAGGACCAAGAGACCCAGTACTTC. V is TRBV27 and J is TRBJ2-5; weak D call: TRBD2 (6 bases). The CDR3 totals 15 residues. The V end lost 3 bases, the J end lost 0 bases, and 11 bases lay between the germline ends. Germline V CDR1 and CDR2: MNHEY, SMNVEV (reference sequence).

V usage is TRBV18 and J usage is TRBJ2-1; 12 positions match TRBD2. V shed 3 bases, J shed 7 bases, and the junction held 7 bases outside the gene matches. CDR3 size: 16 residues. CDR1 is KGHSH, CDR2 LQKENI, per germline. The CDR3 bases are TGTGCCAGCTCACCCTTAACTAGCGGGAGGAATAATGAGCAGTTCTTC. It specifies CASSPLTSGRNNEQFF. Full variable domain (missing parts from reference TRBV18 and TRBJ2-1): NAGVMQNPRHLVRRRGQEARLRCSPMKGHSHVYWYRQLPEEGLKFMVYLQKENIIDESGMPKERFSAEFPKEGPSILRIQQVVRGDSAAYFCASSPLTSGRNNEQFFGPGTRLTVL.

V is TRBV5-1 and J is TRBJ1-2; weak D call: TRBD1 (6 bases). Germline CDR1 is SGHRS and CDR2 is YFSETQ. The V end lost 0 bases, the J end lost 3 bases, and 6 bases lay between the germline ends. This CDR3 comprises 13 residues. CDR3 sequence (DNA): TGCGCCAGCAGCTTGGACAGGGACTATGGCTACACCTTC. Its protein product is CASSLDRDYGYTF.

The CDR3, as DNA: TGTGCCATCAGGCCCGGGGGGCTGCGGAACACTGAAGCTTTCTTT. Translating gives CAIRPGGLRNTEAFF. V is TRBV10-3 and J is TRBJ1-1, with a tentative D call TRBD1 (6 bases). The germline V gene has CDR1 ENHRY and CDR2 SYGVKD. The CDR3 loop spans 15 amino acids. The germline V and J ends were trimmed by 6 bases and 1 base, with 15 bases remaining between them.

CDR3 coding DNA: TGTGCCATCAAGGGACAGGGGAGCAATCAGCCCCAGCATTTT. This translates into CAIKGQGSNQPQHF. The chain links TRBV10-3 to TRBJ1-5; 10 bases align to TRBD1. There are 14 residues in the CDR3. Trimming took 7 bases from V and 1 from J; bases not matched to a gene: 1. The germline V gene has CDR1 ENHRY and CDR2 SYGVKD.

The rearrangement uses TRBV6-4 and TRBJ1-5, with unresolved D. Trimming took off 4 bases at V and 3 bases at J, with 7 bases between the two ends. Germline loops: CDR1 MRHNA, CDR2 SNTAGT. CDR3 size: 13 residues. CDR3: CASSVEINQPQHF. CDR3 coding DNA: TGTGCCAGCAGTGTCGAGATCAATCAGCCCCAGCATTTT.